This TCR beta chain was sequenced for a study of CD8 T cells in ankylosing spondylitis. Whole-study findings and limits: Within ankylosing spondylitis blood, a TCR beta motif made up of eight or nine highly homologous variants appeared to be characteristic.

CDR3 size: 11 residues. As regards this clonotype: Antigen unknown. A much larger clonotype is one base distant, so this may be a read error.

TCRdb fed the 5' RACE reads into MiXCR, producing one record per CDR3 protein. The sample carries 350,000 to 550,000 distinct CDR3 sequences, roughly 27% recorded once. The source of this sequence is a male donor with ankylosing spondylitis. The chain joins TRBV12-3 or TRBV12-4 to TRBJ2-1; unclear D gene. The sample consisted of blood, either unsorted or a sorted T cell fraction (not recorded which). CDR3 sequence (DNA): TGTGTCAGCAGTCCCCGGGCTAAGCAGTTCTTC. It is translated as CVSSPRAKQFF.